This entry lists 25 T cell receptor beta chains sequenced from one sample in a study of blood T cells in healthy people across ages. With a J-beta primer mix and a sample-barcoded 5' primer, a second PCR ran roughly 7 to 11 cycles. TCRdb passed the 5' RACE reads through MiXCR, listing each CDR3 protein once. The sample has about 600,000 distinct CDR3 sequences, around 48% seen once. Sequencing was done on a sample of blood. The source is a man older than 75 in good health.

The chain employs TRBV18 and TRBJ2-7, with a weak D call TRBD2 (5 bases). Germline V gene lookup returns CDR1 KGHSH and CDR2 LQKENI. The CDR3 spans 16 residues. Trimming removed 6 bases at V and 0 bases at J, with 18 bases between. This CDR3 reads CASSLTATGSSYEQYF. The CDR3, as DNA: TGTGCCAGCTCGCTGACGGCGACGGGGAGCTCCTACGAGCAGTACTTC.

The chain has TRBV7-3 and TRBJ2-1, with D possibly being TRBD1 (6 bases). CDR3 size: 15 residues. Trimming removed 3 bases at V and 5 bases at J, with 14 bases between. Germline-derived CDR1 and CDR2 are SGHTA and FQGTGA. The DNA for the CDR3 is TGTGCCAGCAGCTTTTTGGCAGGGGAAGACAATGAGCAGTTCTTC. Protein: CASSFLAGEDNEQFF.

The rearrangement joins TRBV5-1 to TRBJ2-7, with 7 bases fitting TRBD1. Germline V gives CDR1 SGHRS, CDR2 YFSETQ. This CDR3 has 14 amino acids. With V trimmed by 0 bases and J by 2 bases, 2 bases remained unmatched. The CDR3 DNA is TGCGCCAGCAGCTTGGAAGGGGGCGCCTACGAGCAGTACTTC. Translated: CASSLEGGAYEQYF.

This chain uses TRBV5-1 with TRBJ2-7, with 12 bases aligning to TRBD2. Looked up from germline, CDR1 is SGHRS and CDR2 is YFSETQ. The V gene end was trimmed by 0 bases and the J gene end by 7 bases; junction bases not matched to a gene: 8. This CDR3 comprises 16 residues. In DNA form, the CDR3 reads TGCGCCAGCAGCTTGGCCGGGCTAGCGGGAGGGAATGAGCAGTACTTC. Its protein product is CASSLAGLAGGNEQYF.

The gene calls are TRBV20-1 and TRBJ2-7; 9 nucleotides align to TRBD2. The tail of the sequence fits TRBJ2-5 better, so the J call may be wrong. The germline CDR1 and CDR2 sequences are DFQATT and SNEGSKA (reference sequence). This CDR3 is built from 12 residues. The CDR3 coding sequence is TGCAGTCCTACGCGGGAGGGAGAGACCCAGTACTTC. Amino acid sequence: CSPTREGETQYF.

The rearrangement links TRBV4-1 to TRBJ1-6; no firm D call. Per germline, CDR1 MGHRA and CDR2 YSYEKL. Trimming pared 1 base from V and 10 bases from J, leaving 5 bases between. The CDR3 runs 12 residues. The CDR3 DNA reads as TGCGCCAGCAGCCAAGTGAGGTCACCCCTCCACTTT. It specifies CASSQVRSPLHF.

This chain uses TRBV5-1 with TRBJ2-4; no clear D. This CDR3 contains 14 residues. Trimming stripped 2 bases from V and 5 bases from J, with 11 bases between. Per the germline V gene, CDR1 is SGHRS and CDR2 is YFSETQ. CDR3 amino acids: CASSLAGPENIQYF. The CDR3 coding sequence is TGCGCCAGCAGCTTAGCCGGACCCGAAAACATTCAGTACTTC.

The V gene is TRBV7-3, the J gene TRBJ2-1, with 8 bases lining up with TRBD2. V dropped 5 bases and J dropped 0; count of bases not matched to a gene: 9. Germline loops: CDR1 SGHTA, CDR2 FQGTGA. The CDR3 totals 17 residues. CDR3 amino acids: CASSQWTSRSSYNEQFF. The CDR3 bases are TGTGCCAGCAGCCAATGGACTAGCCGGAGCTCCTACAATGAGCAGTTCTTC. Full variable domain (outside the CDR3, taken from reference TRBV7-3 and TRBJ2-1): GAGVSQTPSNKVTEKGKYVELRCDPISGHTALYWYRQSLGQGPEFLIYFQGTGAADDSGLPNDRFFAVRPEGSVSTLKIQRTERGDSAVYLCASSQWTSRSSYNEQFFGPGTRLTVL.

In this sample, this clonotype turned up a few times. The CDR3 loop is CASSIGTSGSEQYF. In nucleotides, the CDR3 is TGTGCCAGCAGCATAGGGACTAGCGGATCCGAGCAGTACTTC. The J gene is TRBJ2-7, the V gene TRBV6-6; 11 bases agree with TRBD2. Germline lookup yields CDR1 MNHNY and CDR2 SVGAGI (reference sequence). The CDR3 length is 14 residues. V shed 6 bases and J 6 bases; nucleotides not matched to a gene: 7.

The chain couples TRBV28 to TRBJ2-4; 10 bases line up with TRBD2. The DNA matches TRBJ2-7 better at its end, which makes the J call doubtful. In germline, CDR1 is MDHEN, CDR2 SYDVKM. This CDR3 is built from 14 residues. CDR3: CASSLTSGICEQYF. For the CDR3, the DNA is TGTGCCAGCAGTTTAACTAGCGGGATCTGCGAGCAGTACTTC.

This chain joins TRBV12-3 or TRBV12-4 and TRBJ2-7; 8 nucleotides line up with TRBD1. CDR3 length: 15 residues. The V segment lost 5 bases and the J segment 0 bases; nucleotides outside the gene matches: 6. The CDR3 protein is CASSPLDRVSYEQYF. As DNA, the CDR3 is TGTGCCAGCAGTCCCCTGGACAGGGTCTCCTACGAGCAGTACTTC.

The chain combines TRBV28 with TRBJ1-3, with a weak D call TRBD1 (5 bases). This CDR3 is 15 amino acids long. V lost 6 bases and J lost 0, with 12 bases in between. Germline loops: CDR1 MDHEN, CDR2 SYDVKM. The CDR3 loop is CASRPAGGSGNTIYF. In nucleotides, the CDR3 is TGTGCCAGCAGGCCCGCTGGGGGCTCTGGAAACACCATATATTTT.

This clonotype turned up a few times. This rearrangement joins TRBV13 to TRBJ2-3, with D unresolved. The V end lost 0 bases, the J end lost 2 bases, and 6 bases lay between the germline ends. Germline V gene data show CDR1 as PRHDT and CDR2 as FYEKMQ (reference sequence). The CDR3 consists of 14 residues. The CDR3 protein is CASSLGRATDTQYF. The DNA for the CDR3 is TGTGCCAGCAGCTTAGGACGGGCCACAGATACGCAGTATTTT. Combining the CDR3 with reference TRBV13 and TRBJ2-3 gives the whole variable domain AAGVIQSPRHLIKEKRETATLKCYPIPRHDTVYWYQQGPGQDPQFLISFYEKMQSDKGSIPDRFSAQQFSDYHSELNMSSLELGDSALYFCASSLGRATDTQYFGPGTRLTVL.

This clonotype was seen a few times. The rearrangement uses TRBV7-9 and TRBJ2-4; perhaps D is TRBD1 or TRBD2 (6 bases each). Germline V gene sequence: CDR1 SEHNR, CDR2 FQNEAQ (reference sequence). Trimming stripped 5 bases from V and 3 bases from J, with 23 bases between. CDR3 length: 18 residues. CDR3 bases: TGTGCCAGCAGCCCCCTGGCACAGGGAGGCTTTGTCAAAAACATTCAGTACTTC. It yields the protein CASSPLAQGGFVKNIQYF. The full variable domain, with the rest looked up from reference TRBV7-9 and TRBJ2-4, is DTGVSQNPRHKITKRGQNVTFRCDPISEHNRLYWYRQTLGQGPEFLTYFQNEAQLEKSRLLSDRFSAERPKGSFSTLEIQRTEQGDSAMYLCASSPLAQGGFVKNIQYFGAGTRLSVL.

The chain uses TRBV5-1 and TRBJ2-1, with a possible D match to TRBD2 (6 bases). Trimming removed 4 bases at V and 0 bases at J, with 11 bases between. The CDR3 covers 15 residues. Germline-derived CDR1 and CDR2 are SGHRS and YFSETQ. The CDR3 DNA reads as TGCGCCAGCAGCCCGACGGGACTCTCCTACAATGAGCAGTTCTTC. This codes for CASSPTGLSYNEQFF.

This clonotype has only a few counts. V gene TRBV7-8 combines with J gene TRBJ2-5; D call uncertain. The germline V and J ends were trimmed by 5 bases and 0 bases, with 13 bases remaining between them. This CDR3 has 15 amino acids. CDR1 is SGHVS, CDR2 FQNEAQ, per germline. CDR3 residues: CASSPGRLYQETQYF. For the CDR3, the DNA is TGTGCCAGCAGCCCTGGTCGACTCTACCAAGAGACCCAGTACTTC.

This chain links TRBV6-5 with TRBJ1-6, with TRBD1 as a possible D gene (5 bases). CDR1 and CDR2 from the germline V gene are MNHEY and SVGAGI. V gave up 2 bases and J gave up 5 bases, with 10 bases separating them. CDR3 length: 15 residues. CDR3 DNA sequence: TGTGCCAGCAGTTACGACAGCTTCAATAATTCACCCCTCCACTTT. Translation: CASSYDSFNNSPLHF.

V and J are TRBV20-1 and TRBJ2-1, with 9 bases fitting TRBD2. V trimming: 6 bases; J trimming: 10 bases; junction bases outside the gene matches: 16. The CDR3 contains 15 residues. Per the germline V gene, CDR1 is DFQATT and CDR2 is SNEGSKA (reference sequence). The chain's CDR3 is CSAPLIAGVTGEQFF. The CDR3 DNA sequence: TGCAGTGCCCCGTTGATAGCGGGGGTCACGGGGGAGCAGTTCTTC.

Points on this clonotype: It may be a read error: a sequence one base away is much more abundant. The CDR3: CASSGGAYGQFF. The CDR3 DNA reads TGTGCCAGTAGCGGGGGGGCCTATGGGCAGTTCTTC. The chain combines TRBV6-6 with TRBJ2-1; 11 positions match TRBD2. The CDR3 is made up of 12 amino acids. With V trimmed by 9 bases and J by 12 bases, 7 bases remained unmatched. Looked up from germline, CDR1 is MNHNY and CDR2 is SVGAGI (reference sequence).

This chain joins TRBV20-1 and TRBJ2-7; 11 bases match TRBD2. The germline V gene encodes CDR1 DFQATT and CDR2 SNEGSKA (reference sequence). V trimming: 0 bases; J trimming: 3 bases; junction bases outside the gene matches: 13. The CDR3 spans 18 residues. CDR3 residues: CSARDHLASGRMDYEQYF. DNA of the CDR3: TGCAGTGCTAGAGATCATCTGGCTAGCGGGAGGATGGACTACGAGCAGTACTTC.

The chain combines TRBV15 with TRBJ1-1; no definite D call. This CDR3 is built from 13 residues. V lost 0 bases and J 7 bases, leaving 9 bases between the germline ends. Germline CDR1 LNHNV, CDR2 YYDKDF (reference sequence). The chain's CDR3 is CATSRDHSFEAFF. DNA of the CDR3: TGTGCCACCAGCAGAGATCACAGTTTTGAAGCTTTCTTT.

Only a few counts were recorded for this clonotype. CDR3 sequence reads: CATSEIGTEQETQYF. CDR3 sequence (DNA): TGTGCCACCAGTGAAATAGGGACGGAGCAAGAGACCCAGTACTTC. The chain couples TRBV24-1 to TRBJ2-5; perhaps D is TRBD1 or TRBD2 (5 bases each). Germline loops: CDR1 KGHDR, CDR2 SFDVKD. Trimming removed 4 bases from V and 2 bases from J, with 13 bases in between. This CDR3 has 15 amino acids.

The CDR3 region has the DNA TGTGCCAGCAGCACCGGGGGCTCTGGAAACACCATATATTTT. As protein: CASSTGGSGNTIYF. This chain connects TRBV7-9 to TRBJ1-3; tentatively, D is TRBD1 (5 bases). The CDR3 runs 14 residues. Trimming took 5 bases from V and 0 from J, leaving 8 bases between them. CDR1 and CDR2 from the germline V gene are SEHNR and FQNEAQ (reference sequence).

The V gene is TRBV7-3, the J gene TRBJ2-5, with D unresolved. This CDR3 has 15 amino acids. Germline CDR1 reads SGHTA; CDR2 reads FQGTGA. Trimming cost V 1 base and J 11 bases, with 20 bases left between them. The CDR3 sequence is CASSLSGAVSTEQYF. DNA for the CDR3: TGTGCCAGCAGCTTAAGTGGTGCAGTAAGTACGGAGCAGTACTTC.

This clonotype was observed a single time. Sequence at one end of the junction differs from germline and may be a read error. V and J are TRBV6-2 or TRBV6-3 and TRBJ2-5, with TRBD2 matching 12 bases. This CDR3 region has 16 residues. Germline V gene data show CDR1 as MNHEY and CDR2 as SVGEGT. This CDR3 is CASSFGLAGHQETRYF. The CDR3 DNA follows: TGTGCCAGCAGTTTCGGACTAGCGGGGCACCAAGAGACCCGGTACTTC.